This entry lists 3 T cell receptor beta chains sequenced from one sample in a study of T-cell reconstitution after alpha-beta-depleted transplantation in children. Preparation of the TCRbeta library used unique molecular identifiers. TCRdb reanalysed the PCR reads using MiXCR and keeps one entry per CDR3 protein. The sample lists 500,000 or so distinct CDR3 sequences, 30% to 35% occurring once. The sequencing used PBMCs from the stem cell graft donor, collected from the stem cell graft. The receptors here all came from a human donor who donated a stem cell graft to a child with aplastic anemia.

This clonotype has only a few counts. The V call is TRBV29-1, the J call TRBJ2-7, with D possibly being TRBD1 (6 bases). The CDR3 runs to 13 residues. Per the germline V gene, CDR1 is SQVTM and CDR2 is ANQGSEA. V gave up 5 bases and J gave up 2 bases, with 13 bases separating them. The CDR3 nucleotides read TGCAGCGTTAGGCTCCAGGGGACCTACGAGCAGTACTTC. This gives the protein CSVRLQGTYEQYF.

This clonotype was found once. This chain joins TRBV5-1 and TRBJ1-3; D gene ambiguous. V was trimmed by 0 bases and J by 2 bases, leaving 9 bases between them. This CDR3 contains 15 residues. The germline V gene has CDR1 SGHRS and CDR2 YFSETQ. CDR3 bases: TGCGCCAGCAGCTTGGACCCGTCAGCTGGAAACACCATATATTTT. This codes for CASSLDPSAGNTIYF.

This clonotype was detected a few times. The gene calls are TRBV27 and TRBJ2-7; 14 bases map to TRBD2. V dropped 8 bases and J dropped 9; count of bases not matched to a gene: 12. Germline lookup yields CDR1 MNHEY and CDR2 SMNVEV (reference sequence). The CDR3 contains 15 residues. DNA of the CDR3: TGTGCCAGCTTGGATACCGGGACTAGCGGGAGTGTGCAGTACTTC. As protein: CASLDTGTSGSVQYF.